The T cell receptor beta chain described here comes from a study of cytomegalovirus exposure and HLA in healthy donors. Whole-study findings and limits: Follow-up analysis later connected one missense variant in DCLRE1C with trimming of TCR beta V- and J-genes.

V lost 5 bases, J lost 0 bases, and 13 bases lay in between. Germline assignment: CDR1 LNHDA and CDR2 SQIVND (reference sequence). This CDR3 region has 15 residues. Points on this clone: Antigen specificity is unknown.

The PCR ran on 60 Vbeta and 13 Jbeta primers. Assay: immunoSEQ multiplex PCR; the TCRdb copy retains only in-frame clones and omits some. The sample comprises some 150,000 clones, under 80% of which are singletons, and 2.1% rests with the top ten. The source is a man under 40 in good health and CMV-seronegative. The V and J genes are TRBV19 and TRBJ1-1, with a tentative D call TRBD1 (6 bases). Sequences were obtained from PBMCs. The CDR3 nucleotides are TGTGCCAGTAGTCCGGACAGTCTTATGAACACTGAAGCTTTCTTT. This gives the protein CASSPDSLMNTEAFF.